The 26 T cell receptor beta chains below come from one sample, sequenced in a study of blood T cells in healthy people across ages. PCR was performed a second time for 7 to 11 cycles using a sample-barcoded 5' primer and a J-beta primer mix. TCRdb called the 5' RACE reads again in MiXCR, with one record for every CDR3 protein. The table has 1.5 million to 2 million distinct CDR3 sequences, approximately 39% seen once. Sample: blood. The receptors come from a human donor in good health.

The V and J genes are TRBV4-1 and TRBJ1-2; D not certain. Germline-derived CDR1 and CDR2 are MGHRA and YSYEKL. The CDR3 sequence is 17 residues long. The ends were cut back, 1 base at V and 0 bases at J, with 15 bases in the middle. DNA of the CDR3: TGCGCCAGCAGCCAAGTTGGTCGGCGGATCTCTAACTATGGCTACACCTTC. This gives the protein CASSQVGRRISNYGYTF.

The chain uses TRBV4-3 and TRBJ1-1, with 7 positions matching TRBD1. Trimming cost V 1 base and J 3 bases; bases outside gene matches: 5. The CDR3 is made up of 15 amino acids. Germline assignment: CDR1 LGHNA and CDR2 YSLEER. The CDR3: CASSQVSGGDTEAFF. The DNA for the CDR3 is TGCGCCAGCAGCCAAGTATCAGGGGGAGACACTGAAGCTTTCTTT.

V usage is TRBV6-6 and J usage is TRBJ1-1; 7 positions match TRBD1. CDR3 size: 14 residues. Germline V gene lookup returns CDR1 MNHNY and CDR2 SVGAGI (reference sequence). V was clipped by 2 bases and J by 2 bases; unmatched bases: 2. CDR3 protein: CASSYGTDNTEAFF. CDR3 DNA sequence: TGTGCCAGCAGTTACGGGACAGATAACACTGAAGCTTTCTTT.

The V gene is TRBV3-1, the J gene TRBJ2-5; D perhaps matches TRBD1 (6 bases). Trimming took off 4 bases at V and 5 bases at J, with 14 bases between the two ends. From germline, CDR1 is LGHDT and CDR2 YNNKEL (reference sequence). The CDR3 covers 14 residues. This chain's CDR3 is CASSLNRALETQYF. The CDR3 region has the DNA TGTGCCAGCAGCCTAAACAGGGCCCTGGAGACCCAGTACTTC.

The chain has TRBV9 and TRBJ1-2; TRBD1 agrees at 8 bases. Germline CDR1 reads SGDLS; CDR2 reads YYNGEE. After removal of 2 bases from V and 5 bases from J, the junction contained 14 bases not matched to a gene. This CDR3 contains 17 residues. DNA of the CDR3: TGTGCCAGCAGCGTCGGGGCAGGGGGCCCGGCAGGGTATGGCTACACCTTC. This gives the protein CASSVGAGGPAGYGYTF.

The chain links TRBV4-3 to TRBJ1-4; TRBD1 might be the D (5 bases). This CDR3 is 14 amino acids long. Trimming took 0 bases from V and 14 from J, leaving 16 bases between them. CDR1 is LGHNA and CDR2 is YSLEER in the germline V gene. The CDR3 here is CASSQDGGHLSLFF. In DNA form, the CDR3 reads TGCGCCAGCAGCCAAGATGGCGGACACCTCTCTCTGTTTTTT.

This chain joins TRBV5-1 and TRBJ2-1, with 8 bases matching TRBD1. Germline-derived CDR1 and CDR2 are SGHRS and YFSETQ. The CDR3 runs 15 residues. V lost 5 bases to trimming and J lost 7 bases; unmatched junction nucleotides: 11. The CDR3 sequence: CASSPQPTGDNEQFF. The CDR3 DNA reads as TGCGCCAGCAGTCCCCAACCGACAGGGGATAATGAGCAGTTCTTC.

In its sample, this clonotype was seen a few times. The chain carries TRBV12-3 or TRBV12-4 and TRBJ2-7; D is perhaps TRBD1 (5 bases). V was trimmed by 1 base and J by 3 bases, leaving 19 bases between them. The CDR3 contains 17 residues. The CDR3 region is CASSLVYRHEEVYEQYF. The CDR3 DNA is TGTGCCAGCAGTTTAGTCTACAGGCACGAGGAAGTCTACGAGCAGTACTTC.

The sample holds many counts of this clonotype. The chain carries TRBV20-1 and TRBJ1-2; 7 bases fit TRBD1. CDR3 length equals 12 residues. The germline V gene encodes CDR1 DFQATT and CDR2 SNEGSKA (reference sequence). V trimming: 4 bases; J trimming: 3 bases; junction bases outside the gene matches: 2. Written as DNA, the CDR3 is TGCAGTGCTAAAGGACAGGACTATGGCTACACCTTC. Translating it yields CSAKGQDYGYTF.

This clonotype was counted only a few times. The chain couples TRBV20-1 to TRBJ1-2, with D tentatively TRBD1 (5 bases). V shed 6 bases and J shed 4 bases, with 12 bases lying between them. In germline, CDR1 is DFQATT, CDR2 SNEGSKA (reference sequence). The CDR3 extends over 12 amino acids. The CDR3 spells CSAATALYGYTF. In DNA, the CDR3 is TGCAGTGCGGCGACAGCCCTCTATGGCTACACCTTC.

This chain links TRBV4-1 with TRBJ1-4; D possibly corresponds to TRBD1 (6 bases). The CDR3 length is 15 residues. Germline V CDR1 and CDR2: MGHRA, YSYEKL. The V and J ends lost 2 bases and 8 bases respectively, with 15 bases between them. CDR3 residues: CASSQFRDKAEKLFF. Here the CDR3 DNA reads TGCGCCAGCAGCCAATTCCGGGACAAGGCCGAAAAACTGTTTTTT.

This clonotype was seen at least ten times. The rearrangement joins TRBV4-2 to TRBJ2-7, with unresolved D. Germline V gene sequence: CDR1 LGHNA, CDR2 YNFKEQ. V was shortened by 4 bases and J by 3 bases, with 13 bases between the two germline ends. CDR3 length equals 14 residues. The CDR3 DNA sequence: TGTGCCAGCAGCCTGAGGAACGGAGACTACGAGCAGTACTTC. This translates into CASSLRNGDYEQYF.

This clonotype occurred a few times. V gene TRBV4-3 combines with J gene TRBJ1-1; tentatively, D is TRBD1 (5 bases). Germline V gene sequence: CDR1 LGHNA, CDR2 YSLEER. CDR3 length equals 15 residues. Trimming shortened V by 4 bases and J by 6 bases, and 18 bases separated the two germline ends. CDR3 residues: CASSPVPQGVAEAFF. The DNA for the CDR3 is TGCGCCAGCAGCCCGGTCCCTCAGGGTGTTGCTGAAGCTTTCTTT.

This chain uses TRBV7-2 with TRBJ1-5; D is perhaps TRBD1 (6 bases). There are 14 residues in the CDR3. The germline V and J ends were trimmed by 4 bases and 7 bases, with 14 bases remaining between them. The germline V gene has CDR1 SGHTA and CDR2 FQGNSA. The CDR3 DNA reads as TGTGCCAGCAGCTCAGGGGTAGATGGGCAGCCCCAGCATTTT. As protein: CASSSGVDGQPQHF.

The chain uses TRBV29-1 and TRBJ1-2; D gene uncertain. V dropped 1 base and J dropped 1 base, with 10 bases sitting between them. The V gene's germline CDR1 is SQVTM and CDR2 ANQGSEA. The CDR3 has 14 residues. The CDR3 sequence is CSVEGAGNNYGYTF. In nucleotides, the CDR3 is TGCAGCGTTGAAGGGGCGGGGAATAACTATGGCTACACCTTC.

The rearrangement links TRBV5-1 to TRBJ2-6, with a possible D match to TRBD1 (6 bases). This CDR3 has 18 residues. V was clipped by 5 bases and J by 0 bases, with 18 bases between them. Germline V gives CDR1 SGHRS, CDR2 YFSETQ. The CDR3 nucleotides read TGCGCCAGCAGTTTAGCAGGGGCCTTGAACTCTGGGGCCAACGTCCTGACTTTC. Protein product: CASSLAGALNSGANVLTF.

For the CDR3, the DNA is TGCAGCGTTGGACTAGTGGGGGCCCTTCGCACAGATACGCAGTATTTT. Protein sequence: CSVGLVGALRTDTQYF. V and J are TRBV29-1 and TRBJ2-3; D may be TRBD1 or TRBD2 (6 bases each). Germline CDR1 reads SQVTM; CDR2 reads ANQGSEA. V lost 4 bases and J lost 1, with 18 bases in between. CDR3 length: 16 residues.

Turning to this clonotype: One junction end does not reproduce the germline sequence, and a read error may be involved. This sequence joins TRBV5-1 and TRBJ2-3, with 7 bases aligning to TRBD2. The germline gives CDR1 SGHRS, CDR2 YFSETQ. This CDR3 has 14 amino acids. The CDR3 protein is CASSPTTSRDTQYF. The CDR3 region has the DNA TGCGCCAGCAGCCCGACGACTAGCAGAGATACGCAGTATTTT.

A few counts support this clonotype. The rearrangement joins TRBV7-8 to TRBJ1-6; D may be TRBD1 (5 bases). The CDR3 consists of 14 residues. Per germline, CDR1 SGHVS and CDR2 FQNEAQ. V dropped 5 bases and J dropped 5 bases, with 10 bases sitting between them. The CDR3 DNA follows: TGTGCCAGCAGCCGGGGAGGGGATAATTCACCCCTCCACTTT. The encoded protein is CASSRGGDNSPLHF.

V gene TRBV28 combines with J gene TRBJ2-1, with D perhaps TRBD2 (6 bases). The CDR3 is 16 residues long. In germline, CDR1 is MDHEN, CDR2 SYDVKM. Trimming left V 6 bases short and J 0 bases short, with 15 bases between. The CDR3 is CASSPYPGSSYNEQFF. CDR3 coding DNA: TGTGCCAGCAGCCCCTATCCCGGGAGCTCCTACAATGAGCAGTTCTTC.

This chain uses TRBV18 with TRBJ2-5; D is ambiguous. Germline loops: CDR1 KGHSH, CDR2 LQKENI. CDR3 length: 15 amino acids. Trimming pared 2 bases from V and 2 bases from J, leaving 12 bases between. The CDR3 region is CASSPNGALQETQYF. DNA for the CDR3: TGTGCCAGCTCACCAAATGGCGCTTTACAAGAGACCCAGTACTTC.

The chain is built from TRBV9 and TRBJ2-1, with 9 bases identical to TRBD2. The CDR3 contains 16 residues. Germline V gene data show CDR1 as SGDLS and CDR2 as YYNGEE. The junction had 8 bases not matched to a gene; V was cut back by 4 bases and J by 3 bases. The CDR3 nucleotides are TGTGCCAGCAGCCCCCCTAGCGGGGACTACTACAATGAGCAGTTCTTC. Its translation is CASSPPSGDYYNEQFF.

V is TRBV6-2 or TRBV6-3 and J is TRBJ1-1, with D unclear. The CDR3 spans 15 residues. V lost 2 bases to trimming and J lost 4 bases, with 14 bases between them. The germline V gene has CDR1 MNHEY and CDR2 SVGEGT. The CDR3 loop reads CASSYARTRGTEAFF. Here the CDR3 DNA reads TGTGCCAGCAGTTACGCTAGGACCCGGGGCACTGAAGCTTTCTTT.

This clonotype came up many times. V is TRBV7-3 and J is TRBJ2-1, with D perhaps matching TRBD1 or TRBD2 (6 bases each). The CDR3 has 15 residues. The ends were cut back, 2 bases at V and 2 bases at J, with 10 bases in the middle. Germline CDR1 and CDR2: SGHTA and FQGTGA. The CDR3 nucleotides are TGTGCCAGCAGCTTACTGGGGGGCCCCTACAATGAGCAGTTCTTC. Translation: CASSLLGGPYNEQFF.

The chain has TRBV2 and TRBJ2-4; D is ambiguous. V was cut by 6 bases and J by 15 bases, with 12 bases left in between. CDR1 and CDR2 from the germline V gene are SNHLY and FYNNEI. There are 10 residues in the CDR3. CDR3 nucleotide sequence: TGTGCCAGCAGAAGCAGCTCATGGTACTTC. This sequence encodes CASRSSSWYF.

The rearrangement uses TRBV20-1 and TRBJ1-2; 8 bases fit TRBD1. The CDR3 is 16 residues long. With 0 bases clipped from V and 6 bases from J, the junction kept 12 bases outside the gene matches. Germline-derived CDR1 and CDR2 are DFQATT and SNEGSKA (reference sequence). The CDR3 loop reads CSARDAKDRVWNGYTF. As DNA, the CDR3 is TGCAGTGCTAGAGACGCAAAGGACAGGGTTTGGAATGGCTACACCTTC.